The rows below give T cell receptor beta chains drawn from one sample of a study of beta chain features in type 1 diabetes. Using immunoSEQ multiplex PCR, the repertoire was profiled, and TCRdb retains in-frame clones only, with some absent. This sample has about 930,000 clones, with roughly a sixth found just once. Input material: naive CD4+ T cells from blood. These receptors originate from a young woman in good health. Both conserved end residues are part of each CDR3. Fields, in order: clone size, J gene, V gene, D gene, CDR3 protein, CDR3 DNA. The D gene is left open where the match is weak. Not all rows give a size; the values are once, few, many and, for expanded clones, a class.

few	TRBJ2-7	TRBV7-2	TRBD2	CASSPTSGSSYEQYF	TGTGCCAGCAGCCCGACTAGCGGGAGCTCCTACGAGCAGTACTTC
NA	TRBJ1-1	TRBV4-1	NA	CASSQDPGATEAFF	TGCGCCAGCAGCCAAGATCCAGGGGCCACTGAAGCTTTCTTT
few	TRBJ2-7	TRBV7-9	TRBD2	CASSVAGRTHEQYF	TGTGCCAGCAGCGTAGCGGGAAGAACCCACGAGCAGTACTTC
many	TRBJ2-6	TRBV10-3	NA	CATTTGLSGANVLTF	TGTGCCACGACAACAGGGTTGTCCGGGGCCAACGTCCTGACTTTC
NA	TRBJ2-3	TRBV27	NA	CASRGQATDTQYF	TGTGCCAGCAGAGGACAAGCAACAGATACGCAGTATTTT
NA	TRBJ2-5	TRBV18	NA	CASSPVTGQETQYF	TGTGCCAGCTCACCTGTTACAGGCCAAGAGACCCAGTACTTC
few	TRBJ2-3	TRBV29-1	TRBD1	CSEATGGLRDTQYF	TGCAGCGAAGCGACAGGGGGCCTTCGGGATACGCAGTATTTT
few	TRBJ2-7	TRBV18	TRBD2	CASSPTGTTYEQYF	TGTGCCAGCTCACCAACCGGGACTACCTACGAGCAGTACTTC
NA	TRBJ1-4	TRBV5-4	NA	CASSLREGLATNEKLFF	TGTGCCAGCAGCTTACGAGAGGGACTTGCAACTAATGAAAAACTGTTTTTT
few	TRBJ2-7	TRBV4-3	TRBD1	CASSQQGVHEQYF	TGCGCCAGCAGCCAACAGGGGGTCCACGAGCAGTACTTC
NA	TRBJ2-7	TRBV10-3	TRBD1	CATKLTGMAYEQYF	TGTGCCACTAAATTGACAGGGATGGCCTACGAGCAGTACTTC
few	TRBJ1-2	TRBV11-2	TRBD1	CASSYRDRGSYTF	TGTGCCAGCAGCTACCGGGACAGGGGGAGCTACACCTTC
few	TRBJ2-1	TRBV5-1	NA	CASRLANNEQFF	TGCGCCAGCAGACTGGCAAACAATGAGCAGTTCTTC
NA	TRBJ2-3	TRBV2	NA	CASSEVVGRGTRGKDTQYF	TGTGCCAGCAGTGAAGTTGTGGGGCGAGGAACCCGGGGCAAGGATACGCAGTATTTT
NA	TRBJ2-7	TRBV6-5	NA	CASSRDGTYEQYF	TGTGCCAGCAGCCGGGACGGGACCTACGAGCAGTACTTC
NA	TRBJ1-2	TRBV7-2	NA	CASSLVGGGYTF	TGTGCCAGCAGCTTAGTGGGTGGTGGCTACACCTTC
few	TRBJ2-7	TRBV4-3	NA	CASSQDVLVYEQYF	TGCGCCAGCAGCCAAGATGTTCTAGTCTACGAGCAGTACTTC
NA	TRBJ2-7	TRBV6-4	NA	CATDRRGARAGEQYF	TGTGCCACCGACCGGAGGGGCGCAAGGGCCGGGGAGCAGTACTTC
NA	TRBJ1-2	TRBV28	NA	CASSLGRDGYTF	TGTGCCAGCAGTTTGGGACGGGATGGCTACACCTTC
NA	TRBJ1-1	TRBV10-3	NA	CAIRKDSATEAFF	TGTGCCATCAGAAAGGACAGTGCCACTGAAGCTTTCTTT
few	TRBJ1-2	TRBV7-9	NA	CASSEVGAPLYGYTF	TGTGCCAGCAGCGAAGTGGGGGCCCCGCTATATGGCTACACCTTC
NA	TRBJ2-2	TRBV5-1	NA	CASSLGGGITGELFF	TGCGCCAGCAGCTTGGGTGGAGGGATCACCGGGGAGCTGTTTTTT
few	TRBJ2-5	TRBV7-2	NA	CASSRTPGSQETQYF	TGTGCCAGCAGCCGAACCCCTGGCAGCCAAGAGACCCAGTACTTC